This T cell receptor beta chain was obtained from a study of hypomethylating agent response in myelodysplastic syndrome. Across the study: The myelodysplastic syndrome patients comprised roughly nine men and a couple of women. Of these patients, roughly 6 responded (complete response or hematologic improvement) and five did not. General observations from the study: After treatment, novel clonotypes emerged more in responders, contracted ones more in non-responders. Richness, rarefaction diversity and clonality did not change significantly after hypomethylating treatment.

Clones were sequenced by immunoSEQ multiplex PCR, and TCRdb holds only the in-frame ones, with some missing. The table lists several thousand clones, about nine tenths of them singletons. With regard to this clone: Its matching antigen is unknown.

CDR1 is SEHNR, CDR2 FQNEAQ, per germline (reference sequence). V shed 1 base and J shed 6 bases, with 11 bases lying between them. This CDR3 contains 14 residues. This sequence joins TRBV7-9 and TRBJ2-3, with D perhaps being TRBD1 or TRBD2 (5 bases each). Source: bone marrow, taken before or after starting hypomethylating agent treatment for myelodysplastic syndrome (not recorded which). This sequence was found in a human donor with myelodysplastic syndrome. The CDR3 DNA reads as TGTGCCAGCAGCTTAGGGGGCTTAGCGGATACGCAGTATTTT. It is translated as CASSLGGLADTQYF.